This is a list of T cell receptor beta chains from one sample in a study of response to subunit inactivated influenza vaccine. TCRdb independently ran MiXCR on the RT-PCR reads; one entry per CDR3 protein. The repertoire consists of 150,000 to 200,000 distinct CDR3 sequences, with about 9% occurring once and the leading ten covering approximately 11%. Sequencing used non-naive T cells sorted from PBMCs, obtained on the day of vaccination. These receptors were obtained from a man aged 45 to 65 who received an inactivated influenza vaccine. Each CDR3 is given with its conserved first and last residue. The D gene is left open where the match is weak. For some rows the clone size is stated as once, few or many, or as a class when expanded; others skip it.

clone size	V gene	D gene	J gene	CDR3 DNA	CDR3 protein
few	TRBV20-1	TRBD1	TRBJ1-1	TGCAGTGCTAGCCGGGACAGGGTTTTTGGCACTGAAGCTTTCTTT	CSASRDRVFGTEAFF
few	TRBV5-1	-	TRBJ2-2	TGCGCCAGCAGCGGACAGTTCACCGGGGAGCTGTTTTTT	CASSGQFTGELFF
few	TRBV6-1	TRBD2	TRBJ2-1	TGTGCCAGCAGTGAACCCAGCGGGAGGGATTGGTCCTACAATGAGCAGTTCTTC	CASSEPSGRDWSYNEQFF
few	TRBV18	-	TRBJ2-3	TGTGCCAGCTCACCCCTAAAGTCTACTGATACGCAGTATTTT	CASSPLKSTDTQYF
few	TRBV6-1	-	TRBJ2-7	TGTGCCAGCAGTCAGATCAGGGGGGCTGGGGCCTACGAGCAGTACTTC	CASSQIRGAGAYEQYF
-	TRBV6-5	-	TRBJ2-5	TGTGCCAGCAGTTCCGGTCCTCGAATCCACGAGACCCAGTACTTC	CASSSGPRIHETQYF
few	TRBV27	-	TRBJ2-7	TGTGCCAGCAGTTTTGGGCCTTCCTACGAGCACTACTTC	CASSFGPSYEHYF
many	TRBV24-1	TRBD2	TRBJ2-2	TGTGCCACCAGTGTGACTAGCCCCACCGGGGAGCTGTTTTTT	CATSVTSPTGELFF
few	TRBV6-1	TRBD1	TRBJ1-2	TGTGCCAGCACCTACACCCAGACAGGGCGATCGTCCAACTATGGCTACACCTTC	CASTYTQTGRSSNYGYTF
few	TRBV10-3	-	TRBJ1-1	TGTGCCATCAGTGGAGGATTCGATAACACTGAAGCTTTCTTT	CAISGGFDNTEAFF
many	TRBV15	-	TRBJ2-2	TGTGCCACCAGCAGAGTGGGGGGCAGCTTAAACACCGGGGAGCTGTTTTTT	CATSRVGGSLNTGELFF
many	TRBV20-1	TRBD2	TRBJ2-7	TGCAGTGCTGGGACGGGACTAGCGGGAGGGGAGCAGTACTTC	CSAGTGLAGGEQYF
-	TRBV4-1	TRBD1	TRBJ2-3	TGCGCCAGCAGCCCTCCGGGACAGCGCGATACGCAGTATTTT	CASSPPGQRDTQYF
many	TRBV12-3/TRBV12-4	-	TRBJ1-3	TGTGCCAGCAGTCGAGGACAAACAGATTCTGGAAACACCATATATTTT	CASSRGQTDSGNTIYF
many	TRBV5-1	TRBD1	TRBJ1-1	TGCGCCAGCAGCCCGGCGGGACAGCCCTCCGTCAGGACTGAAGCTTTCTTT	CASSPAGQPSVRTEAFF
few	TRBV12-3/TRBV12-4	-	TRBJ1-3	TGTGCCAGCAGCCAGCCGGGACAAGCCTCTGGAAACACCATATATTTT	CASSQPGQASGNTIYF
-	TRBV28	-	TRBJ2-7	TGTGCCAGCTATGGACGTCTCTCCTACGAGCAGTACTTC	CASYGRLSYEQYF
many	TRBV10-3	-	TRBJ2-1	TGTGCCATCAGTGAGGCCACGGGGTTAGGGAATGAGCAGTTCTTC	CAISEATGLGNEQFF
many	TRBV29-1	-	TRBJ1-1	TGCAGCGTTGAAGGGAGGCAGAGAGCTGAAGCTTTCTTT	CSVEGRQRAEAFF
-	TRBV19	-	TRBJ2-7	TGTGCCAGTAGTATAGTTGGCAGCTCCTACGAGCAGTACTTC	CASSIVGSSYEQYF
-	TRBV28	TRBD1	TRBJ2-1	TGTGCCAGCAGTGTCGAGGACAGGGACAAGGTCGATGAGCAGTTCTTC	CASSVEDRDKVDEQFF
-	TRBV6-2/TRBV6-3	-	TRBJ2-5	TGTGCCAGCCGGCGGAGCACCCGAAAAGAGACCCAGTACTTC	CASRRSTRKETQYF
-	TRBV7-2	-	TRBJ1-1	TGTGCCGCTACTGACTGGGGGGGCACTGAAGCTTTCTTT	CAATDWGGTEAFF
-	TRBV11-1	TRBD1	TRBJ1-1	TGTGCCATCTGTTTAGGGACAGGGTATTTAAGATGGGCTGACACTGAAGCTTTCTTT	CAICLGTGYLRWADTEAFF
-	TRBV12-3/TRBV12-4	-	TRBJ1-2	TGTGCCAGCAGTTTAGGGTTCGGGGGTAACTATGGCTACACCTTC	CASSLGFGGNYGYTF
few	TRBV29-1	-	TRBJ2-1	TGCAGCGTCTGGACTATTAATGAGCAGTTCTTC	CSVWTINEQFF
many	TRBV19	TRBD2	TRBJ2-2	TGTGCCAGTAGTACCCGGGACTACAACACCGGGGAGCTGTTTTTT	CASSTRDYNTGELFF
few	TRBV5-1	-	TRBJ1-6	TGCGCCAGCAGCTTGGAGCAGGTTGATTCACCCCTCCACTTT	CASSLEQVDSPLHF
-	TRBV20-1	-	TRBJ2-7	TGCAGTGCTAGACGAGGCCAAATTTACGAGCAGTACTTC	CSARRGQIYEQYF
many	TRBV5-1	-	TRBJ2-7	TGCGCCAGCAGCTTGTCCGTCGATGGAAAGCAGTACTTC	CASSLSVDGKQYF
many	TRBV11-1	-	TRBJ2-1	TGTGCCAGCAGCTTAGAGATCCTTGGGGTGAATGAGCAGTTCTTC	CASSLEILGVNEQFF
few	TRBV19	TRBD1	TRBJ1-5	TGTGCCAGTAGGGGACAGGGATCGGATCAGCCCCAGCATTTT	CASRGQGSDQPQHF
few	TRBV18	-	TRBJ1-4	TGTGCCAGCTCACCACCGCCGGGGCTAAGAGGTGAAAAACTGTTTTTT	CASSPPPGLRGEKLFF
few	TRBV12-3/TRBV12-4	TRBD1	TRBJ1-5	TGTGCCAGCAGTTTGACAGGGTTCAATCAGCCCCAGCATTTT	CASSLTGFNQPQHF
-	TRBV24-1	TRBD1	TRBJ1-1	TGTGCCACCAAGGCGCAACAGGGGGCGACAGATGGCACTGAAGCTTTCTTT	CATKAQQGATDGTEAFF
few	TRBV2	-	TRBJ1-6	TGTGCCAGCAGTGTTGGGAGTAATAATTCACCCCTCCACTTT	CASSVGSNNSPLHF
-	TRBV12-3/TRBV12-4	-	TRBJ1-5	TGTGCCAGCAGTACTACCTGGGACTCACGGGATCAGCCCCAGCATTTT	CASSTTWDSRDQPQHF
many	TRBV6-5	-	TRBJ2-1	TGTGCCAGCAGTTCCCGGGGGTCCTACAATGAGCAGTTCTTC	CASSSRGSYNEQFF
-	TRBV5-1	TRBD1	TRBJ2-5	TGCGCCAGCAGCACCGGACAGGGGGCCCAAGAGACCCAGTACTTC	CASSTGQGAQETQYF
many	TRBV20-1	-	TRBJ2-4	TGCAGTGCATCACAGACATTAAGGGGAAACATTCAGTACTTC	CSASQTLRGNIQYF
-	TRBV3-1	-	TRBJ1-1	TGTGCCAGCAGCCATAGGAGTACTGAAGCTTTCTTT	CASSHRSTEAFF
few	TRBV24-1	TRBD1	TRBJ2-2	TGTGCCACCTCCCTGACAGGGATGGTCACCGGGGAGCTGTTTTTT	CATSLTGMVTGELFF